These T cell receptor beta chains were read from a single sample in a study of cytomegalovirus exposure and HLA in healthy donors. The method was immunoSEQ multiplex PCR; TCRdb's version includes in-frame clones alone and lacks a portion of them. Of about 160,000 clones in the sample, more than 75% were seen once. The material sequenced was PBMCs. The receptors originated from a human donor in good health. Each CDR3 is given with its conserved first and last residue. The order of the fields is J gene, D gene, V gene, clone size, CDR3 DNA, CDR3 protein. The D gene is left open where the match is weak. Clone size is not always given. Where it is, it says once, few, many or a class for expanded clones.

j_call: TRBJ2-5; d_call: -; v_call: TRBV5-4; clone_size: -; cdr3_nt: TGTGCCAGCAGCAATTACGACAACCAAGAGACCCAGTACTTC; cdr3_aa: CASSNYDNQETQYF
j_call: TRBJ1-2; d_call: TRBD1; v_call: TRBV6-6; clone_size: -; cdr3_nt: TGTGCCAGCAGGACAGGGGGCGATTATGGCTACACCTTC; cdr3_aa: CASRTGGDYGYTF
j_call: TRBJ2-7; d_call: TRBD1; v_call: TRBV4-3; clone_size: few; cdr3_nt: TGCGCCAGCAGCCAAGAATGGGACAGGGGTGACGAGCAGTACTTC; cdr3_aa: CASSQEWDRGDEQYF
j_call: TRBJ2-7; d_call: -; v_call: TRBV30; clone_size: -; cdr3_nt: TGTGCCTGGCAGGCACTGTTGGGTCACGAGCAGTACTTC; cdr3_aa: CAWQALLGHEQYF
j_call: TRBJ2-7; d_call: TRBD1; v_call: TRBV28; clone_size: few; cdr3_nt: TGTGCCAGCAGCCCCGAGTCTCATGGGACAGCGACCTACGAGCAGTACTTC; cdr3_aa: CASSPESHGTATYEQYF
j_call: TRBJ2-3; d_call: TRBD2; v_call: TRBV4-1; clone_size: -; cdr3_nt: TGCGCCAGCAGCCCTCTAAGGAGGGGCCCAGCGGGGACCACAGATACGCAGTATTTT; cdr3_aa: CASSPLRRGPAGTTDTQYF
j_call: TRBJ1-1; d_call: -; v_call: TRBV29-1; clone_size: -; cdr3_nt: TGCAGCGACAGACAGGTAGGGAACACTGAAGCTTTCTTT; cdr3_aa: CSDRQVGNTEAFF
j_call: TRBJ1-3; d_call: -; v_call: TRBV30; clone_size: -; cdr3_nt: TGTGCCTGGGATACCACAGGAGGGACTGGAAACACCATATATTTT; cdr3_aa: CAWDTTGGTGNTIYF
j_call: TRBJ1-1; d_call: TRBD1; v_call: TRBV27; clone_size: once; cdr3_nt: TGTGCCAGCAGTCTCGGGACAGGGGTTAGTGGAAACACTGAAGCTTTCTTT; cdr3_aa: CASSLGTGVSGNTEAFF
j_call: TRBJ1-1; d_call: -; v_call: TRBV7-2; clone_size: -; cdr3_nt: TGTGCCACACGAAGCCGGCCGGGGGACACTGAAGCTTTCTTT; cdr3_aa: CATRSRPGDTEAFF
j_call: TRBJ1-1; d_call: TRBD1; v_call: TRBV19; clone_size: -; cdr3_nt: TGTGCCAGTAGTATAGGGGGGAGGTGGGACAGGGGGTATGGAACTGAAGCTTTCTTT; cdr3_aa: CASSIGGRWDRGYGTEAFF
j_call: TRBJ1-2; d_call: -; v_call: TRBV5-4; clone_size: -; cdr3_nt: TGTGCCAGCAGCTTGGTTACAGGCCCCTTCTATGGCTACACCTTC; cdr3_aa: CASSLVTGPFYGYTF
j_call: TRBJ1-5; d_call: -; v_call: TRBV19; clone_size: once; cdr3_nt: TGTGCCAGTAGTATGGGTTGGACAGACAATCAGCCCCAGCATTTT; cdr3_aa: CASSMGWTDNQPQHF
j_call: TRBJ1-1; d_call: TRBD1; v_call: TRBV28; clone_size: -; cdr3_nt: TGTGCCAGCAGTTTATTATCCGGGACAGGGGGCTACCGGGAAGCTTTCTTT; cdr3_aa: CASSLLSGTGGYREAFF
j_call: TRBJ1-2; d_call: -; v_call: TRBV13; clone_size: -; cdr3_nt: TGTGCCAGCAGCGTCGGGACTCCTTTCCCCTATGGCTACACCTTC; cdr3_aa: CASSVGTPFPYGYTF
j_call: TRBJ1-2; d_call: TRBD1; v_call: TRBV6-5; clone_size: -; cdr3_nt: TGTGCCAGCAGTTTTCCGAGACAGGGGATTAACTATGGCTACACCTTC; cdr3_aa: CASSFPRQGINYGYTF
j_call: TRBJ1-1; d_call: -; v_call: TRBV18; clone_size: few; cdr3_nt: TGTGCCAGCTCCCAGGGTCAAAACACTGAAGCTTTCTTT; cdr3_aa: CASSQGQNTEAFF
j_call: TRBJ2-5; d_call: -; v_call: TRBV27; clone_size: -; cdr3_nt: TGTGCCAGCAGTTTAATATTAGGGGGGGGGACCCAGTACTTC; cdr3_aa: CASSLILGGGTQYF
j_call: TRBJ2-1; d_call: -; v_call: TRBV6-1; clone_size: once; cdr3_nt: TGTGCCAGCAGTGAAGACCGGGGTAGATTCTACAATGAGCAGTTCTTC; cdr3_aa: CASSEDRGRFYNEQFF
j_call: TRBJ2-7; d_call: TRBD2; v_call: TRBV5-1; clone_size: -; cdr3_nt: TGCGCCAGCAGCCCTACTAGCGGGGGGAGCTCCTACGAGCAGTACTTC; cdr3_aa: CASSPTSGGSSYEQYF
j_call: TRBJ2-1; d_call: -; v_call: TRBV10-1; clone_size: -; cdr3_nt: TGCGCCAGCAGTGAGTCGGGACTCTACAATGAGCAGTTCTTC; cdr3_aa: CASSESGLYNEQFF
j_call: TRBJ2-7; d_call: TRBD2; v_call: TRBV4-3; clone_size: -; cdr3_nt: TGCGCCAGCAGCCAAACGGGGGGGAGGGGAGGCGAGCAGTACTTC; cdr3_aa: CASSQTGGRGGEQYF
j_call: TRBJ2-7; d_call: -; v_call: TRBV11-2; clone_size: -; cdr3_nt: TGTGCCAGCAGCCACGACAGTTACGAGCAGTACTTC; cdr3_aa: CASSHDSYEQYF
j_call: TRBJ2-3; d_call: TRBD2; v_call: TRBV6-1; clone_size: -; cdr3_nt: TGTGCCAGCAGTGAAGGGACTAGCGGGAGTAGGCAGTATTTT; cdr3_aa: CASSEGTSGSRQYF
j_call: TRBJ2-7; d_call: -; v_call: TRBV21-1; clone_size: once; cdr3_nt: TGTGCCAGCACCCCGACAGGTCGGATGGACGAGCAGTACTTC; cdr3_aa: CASTPTGRMDEQYF
j_call: TRBJ1-1; d_call: TRBD1; v_call: TRBV19; clone_size: -; cdr3_nt: TGTGCCAGTAGTATGGGGAACAGGGGAGCTTTCTTT; cdr3_aa: CASSMGNRGAFF
j_call: TRBJ2-1; d_call: TRBD2; v_call: TRBV19; clone_size: -; cdr3_nt: TGTGCCAGTAGTCGCGGGAGGTACAATGAGCAGTTCTTC; cdr3_aa: CASSRGRYNEQFF
j_call: TRBJ1-2; d_call: TRBD1; v_call: TRBV6-5; clone_size: -; cdr3_nt: TGTGCCAGCAGTTACTACCCAGGGGGGACCTATGGCTACACCTTC; cdr3_aa: CASSYYPGGTYGYTF
j_call: TRBJ1-2; d_call: TRBD1; v_call: TRBV2; clone_size: -; cdr3_nt: TGTGCCAGCAGTGATAACAGGGGAATAGGGTATGGCTACCCCTTC; cdr3_aa: CASSDNRGIGYGYPF
j_call: TRBJ2-7; d_call: -; v_call: TRBV6-6; clone_size: -; cdr3_nt: TGTGCCAGCAGTTACGGGGGAGGTCGGACCTACGAGCAGTACTTC; cdr3_aa: CASSYGGGRTYEQYF
j_call: TRBJ1-2; d_call: -; v_call: TRBV6-4; clone_size: -; cdr3_nt: TGTGCCAGCAGTGACTCGATAGCAGTCTCAGGGGGCTACACCTTC; cdr3_aa: CASSDSIAVSGGYTF
j_call: TRBJ2-7; d_call: -; v_call: TRBV6-6; clone_size: -; cdr3_nt: TGTGCCAGCAGTTACAGTAGTTCCTACGAGCAGTACTTC; cdr3_aa: CASSYSSSYEQYF
j_call: TRBJ2-5; d_call: TRBD2; v_call: TRBV5-1; clone_size: -; cdr3_nt: TGCGCCAGCAGCTTGGTGGGGACTAGCGGGAGCGGTGAGACCCAGTACTTC; cdr3_aa: CASSLVGTSGSGETQYF
j_call: TRBJ2-3; d_call: -; v_call: TRBV27; clone_size: -; cdr3_nt: TGTGCCAGCAGTTCGGCAGGAGATACGCAGTATTTT; cdr3_aa: CASSSAGDTQYF
j_call: TRBJ2-2; d_call: -; v_call: TRBV5-1; clone_size: -; cdr3_nt: TGCGCCAGCAGCTTGGCAGGGACCGGGGAGCTGTTTTTT; cdr3_aa: CASSLAGTGELFF
j_call: TRBJ2-3; d_call: TRBD2; v_call: TRBV6-5; clone_size: -; cdr3_nt: TGTGCCAGCAGTTACGTAGGACTAGCGGGTACAGATACGCAGTATTTT; cdr3_aa: CASSYVGLAGTDTQYF
j_call: TRBJ2-3; d_call: TRBD2; v_call: TRBV29-1; clone_size: -; cdr3_nt: TGCAGCGTTGTGACTAGCGGAACCTCCACAGATACGCAGTATTTT; cdr3_aa: CSVVTSGTSTDTQYF
j_call: TRBJ2-7; d_call: TRBD1; v_call: TRBV5-1; clone_size: -; cdr3_nt: TGCGCCAGCAGCTTGGGGACAGGAGAATACGAGCAGTACTTC; cdr3_aa: CASSLGTGEYEQYF
j_call: TRBJ1-5; d_call: -; v_call: TRBV5-6; clone_size: -; cdr3_nt: TGTGCCAGCAGCTTGTATAGCAATCAGCCCCAGCATTTT; cdr3_aa: CASSLYSNQPQHF
j_call: TRBJ1-1; d_call: TRBD1; v_call: TRBV4-1; clone_size: -; cdr3_nt: TGCGCCAGCAGCCAGAAGGGGGGACAGGGGATGAAAACTGAAGCTTTCTTT; cdr3_aa: CASSQKGGQGMKTEAFF